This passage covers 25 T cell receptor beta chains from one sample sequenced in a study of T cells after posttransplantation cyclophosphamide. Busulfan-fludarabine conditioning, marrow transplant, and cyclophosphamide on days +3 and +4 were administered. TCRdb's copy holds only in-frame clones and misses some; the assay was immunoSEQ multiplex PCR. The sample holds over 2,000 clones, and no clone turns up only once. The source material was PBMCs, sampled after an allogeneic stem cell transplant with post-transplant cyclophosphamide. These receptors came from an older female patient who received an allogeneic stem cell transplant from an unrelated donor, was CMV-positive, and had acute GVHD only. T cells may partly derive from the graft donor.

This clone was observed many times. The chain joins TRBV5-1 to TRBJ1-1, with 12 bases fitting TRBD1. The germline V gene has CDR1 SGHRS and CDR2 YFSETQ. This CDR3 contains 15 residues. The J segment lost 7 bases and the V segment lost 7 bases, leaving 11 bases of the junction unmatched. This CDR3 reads CASGRDRGLRGEAFF. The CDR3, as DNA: TGCGCCAGCGGCCGGGACAGGGGGCTAAGAGGTGAAGCTTTCTTT.

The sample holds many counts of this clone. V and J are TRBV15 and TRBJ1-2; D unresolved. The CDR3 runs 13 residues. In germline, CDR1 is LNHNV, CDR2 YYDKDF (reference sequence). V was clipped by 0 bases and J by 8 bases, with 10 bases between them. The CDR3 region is CATSRDPEGGYTF. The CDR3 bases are TGTGCCACCAGCAGAGATCCGGAAGGGGGCTACACCTTC.

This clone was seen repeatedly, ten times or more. CDR3 nucleotides: TGTGCCAGCAGTCCCGGTCCAGGCCCTGTGGGCTACACCTTC. Encoded protein: CASSPGPGPVGYTF. The chain combines TRBV25-1 with TRBJ1-2, with D unresolved. This CDR3 comprises 14 residues. V lost 5 bases and J lost 8, with 18 bases in between. Germline V gene sequence: CDR1 MGHDK, CDR2 SYGVNS.

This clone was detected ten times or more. CDR3 nucleotides: TGTGCCAGTAGCTCGGCGGGACAGAGCCTGACTGAAGCTTTCTTT. This gives the protein CASSSAGQSLTEAFF. The chain couples TRBV19 to TRBJ1-1, with 7 nucleotides matching TRBD1. V shed 6 bases, J shed 5 bases, and the junction held 12 bases outside the gene matches. CDR3 length equals 15 residues. Germline lookup yields CDR1 LNHDA and CDR2 SQIVND (reference sequence).

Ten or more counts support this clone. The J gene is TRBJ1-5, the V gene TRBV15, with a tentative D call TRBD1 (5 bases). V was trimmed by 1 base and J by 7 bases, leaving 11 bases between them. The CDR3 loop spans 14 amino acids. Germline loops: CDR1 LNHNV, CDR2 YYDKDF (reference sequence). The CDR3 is CATSRGGPSQPQHF. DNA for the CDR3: TGTGCCACCAGCAGAGGGGGCCCTTCCCAGCCCCAGCATTTT.

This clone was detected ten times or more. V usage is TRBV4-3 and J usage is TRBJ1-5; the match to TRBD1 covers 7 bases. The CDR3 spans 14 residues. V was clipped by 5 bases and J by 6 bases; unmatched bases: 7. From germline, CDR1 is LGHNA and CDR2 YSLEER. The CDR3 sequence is CASSSEGAGQPQHF. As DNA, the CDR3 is TGCGCCAGCAGCTCCGAGGGGGCCGGTCAGCCCCAGCATTTT.

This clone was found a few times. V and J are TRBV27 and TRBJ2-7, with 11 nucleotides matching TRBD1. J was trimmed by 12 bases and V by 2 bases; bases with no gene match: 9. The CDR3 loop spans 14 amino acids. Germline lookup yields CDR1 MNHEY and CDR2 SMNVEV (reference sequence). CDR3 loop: CASSLKGQGAGTYF. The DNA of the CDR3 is TGTGCCAGCAGTTTAAAAGGACAGGGGGCTGGTACGTACTTC.

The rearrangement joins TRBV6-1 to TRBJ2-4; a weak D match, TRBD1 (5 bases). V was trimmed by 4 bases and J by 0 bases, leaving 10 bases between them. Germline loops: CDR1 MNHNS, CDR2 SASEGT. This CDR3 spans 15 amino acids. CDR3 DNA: TGTGCCAGCAGTGTTACAGGAGAAGCCAAAAACATTCAGTACTTC. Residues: CASSVTGEAKNIQYF.

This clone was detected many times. The CDR3 region is CASQNQRQSQHF. CDR3 coding DNA: TGTGCCAGCCAAAACCAGAGACAATCCCAGCATTTT. This chain uses TRBV28 with TRBJ1-5; D unclear. The germline CDR1 and CDR2 sequences are MDHEN and SYDVKM. Trimming stripped 8 bases from V and 11 bases from J, with 16 bases between. The CDR3 is 12 amino acids.

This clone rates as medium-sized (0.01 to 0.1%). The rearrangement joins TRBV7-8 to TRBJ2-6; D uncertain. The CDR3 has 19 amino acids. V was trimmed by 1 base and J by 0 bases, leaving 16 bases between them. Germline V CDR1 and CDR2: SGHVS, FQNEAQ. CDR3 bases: TGTGCCAGCAGCTTAGAGTTGTACAGAAGAATCTCTGGGGCCAACGTCCTGACTTTC. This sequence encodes CASSLELYRRISGANVLTF.

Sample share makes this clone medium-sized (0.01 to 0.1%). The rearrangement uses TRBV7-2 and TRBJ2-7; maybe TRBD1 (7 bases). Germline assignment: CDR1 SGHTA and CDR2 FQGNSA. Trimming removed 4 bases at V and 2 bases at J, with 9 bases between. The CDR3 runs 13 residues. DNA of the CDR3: TGTGCCAGCAGCTCCAGGGGGGCCTACGAGCAGTACTTC. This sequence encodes CASSSRGAYEQYF. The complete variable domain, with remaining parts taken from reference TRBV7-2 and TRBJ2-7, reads GAGVSQSPSNKVTEKGKDVELRCDPISGHTALYWYRQSLGQGLEFLIYFQGNSAPDKSGLPSDRFSAERTGGSVSTLTIQRTQQEDSAVYLCASSSRGAYEQYFGPGTRLTVT.

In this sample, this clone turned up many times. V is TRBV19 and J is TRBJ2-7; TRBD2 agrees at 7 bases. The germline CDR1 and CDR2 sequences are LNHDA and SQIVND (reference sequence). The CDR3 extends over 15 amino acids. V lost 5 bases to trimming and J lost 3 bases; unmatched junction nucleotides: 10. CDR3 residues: CASSPVESGVYEQYF. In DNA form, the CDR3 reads TGTGCCAGTAGTCCCGTCGAGAGCGGGGTCTACGAGCAGTACTTC.

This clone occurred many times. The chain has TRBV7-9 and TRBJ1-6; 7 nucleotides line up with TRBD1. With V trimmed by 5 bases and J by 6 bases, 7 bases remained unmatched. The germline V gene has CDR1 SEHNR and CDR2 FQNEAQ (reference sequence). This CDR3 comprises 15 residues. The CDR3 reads CASSPRQGLNSPLHF. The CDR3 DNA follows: TGTGCCAGCAGCCCCCGACAGGGACTTAATTCACCCCTCCACTTT. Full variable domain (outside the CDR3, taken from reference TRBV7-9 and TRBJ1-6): DTGVSQNPRHKITKRGQNVTFRCDPISEHNRLYWYRQTLGQGPEFLTYFQNEAQLEKSRLLSDRFSAERPKGSFSTLEIQRTEQGDSAMYLCASSPRQGLNSPLHFGNGTRLTVT.

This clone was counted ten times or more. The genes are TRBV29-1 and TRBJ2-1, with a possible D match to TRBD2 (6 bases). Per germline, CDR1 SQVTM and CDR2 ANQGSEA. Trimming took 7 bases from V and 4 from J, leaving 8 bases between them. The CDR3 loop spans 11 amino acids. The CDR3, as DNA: TGCAGCGCGACTAGGTACAATGAGCAGTTCTTC. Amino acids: CSATRYNEQFF.

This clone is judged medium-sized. The CDR3 coding sequence is TGTGCCAGCAGCTTAGTCGGAGAGACCCAGTACTTC. The encoded protein is CASSLVGETQYF. This sequence joins TRBV11-2 and TRBJ2-5; no definite D call. The CDR3 extends over 12 amino acids. Trimming took off 1 base at V and 4 bases at J, with 4 bases between the two ends. CDR1 is SGHAT and CDR2 is FQNNGV in the germline V gene.

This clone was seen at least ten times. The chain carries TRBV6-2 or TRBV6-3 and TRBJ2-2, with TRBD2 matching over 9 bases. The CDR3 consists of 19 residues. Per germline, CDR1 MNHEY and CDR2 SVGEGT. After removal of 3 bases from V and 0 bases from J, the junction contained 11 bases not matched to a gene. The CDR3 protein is CASSYSEAGGTANTGELFF. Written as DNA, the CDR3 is TGTGCCAGCAGTTATTCGGAAGCGGGGGGAACCGCGAACACCGGGGAGCTGTTTTTT.

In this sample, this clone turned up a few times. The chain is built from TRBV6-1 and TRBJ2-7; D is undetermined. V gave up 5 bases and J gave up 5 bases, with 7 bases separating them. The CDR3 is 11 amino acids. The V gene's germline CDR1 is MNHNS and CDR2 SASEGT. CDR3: CASSYPDEQYF. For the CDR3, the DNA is TGTGCCAGCAGTTACCCGGACGAGCAGTACTTC.

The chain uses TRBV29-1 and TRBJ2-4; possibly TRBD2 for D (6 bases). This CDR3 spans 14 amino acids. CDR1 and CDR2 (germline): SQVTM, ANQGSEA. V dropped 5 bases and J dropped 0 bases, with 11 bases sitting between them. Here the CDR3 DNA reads TGCAGCGTTATGGGACTCGTAGCCAAAAACATTCAGTACTTC. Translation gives CSVMGLVAKNIQYF. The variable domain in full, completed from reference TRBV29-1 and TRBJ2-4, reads SAVISQKPSRDICQRGTSLTIQCQVDSQVTMMFWYRQQPGQSLTLIATANQGSEATYESGFVIDKFPISRPNLTFSTLTVSNMSPEDSSIYLCSVMGLVAKNIQYFGAGTRLSVL.

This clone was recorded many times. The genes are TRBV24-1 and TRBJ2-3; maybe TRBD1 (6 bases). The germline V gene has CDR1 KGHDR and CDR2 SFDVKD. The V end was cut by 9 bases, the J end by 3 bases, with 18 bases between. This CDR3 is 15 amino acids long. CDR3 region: CATQGSDLRTDTQYF. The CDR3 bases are TGTGCCACCCAGGGGTCTGACCTGCGTACAGATACGCAGTATTTT.

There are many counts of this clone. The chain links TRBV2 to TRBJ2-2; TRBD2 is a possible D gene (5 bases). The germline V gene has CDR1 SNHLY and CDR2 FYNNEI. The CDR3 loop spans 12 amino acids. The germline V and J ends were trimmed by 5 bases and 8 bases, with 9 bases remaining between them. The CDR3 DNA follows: TGTGCCAGCAGTCTTCGGGGTGGGGAGCTGTTTTTT. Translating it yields CASSLRGGELFF.

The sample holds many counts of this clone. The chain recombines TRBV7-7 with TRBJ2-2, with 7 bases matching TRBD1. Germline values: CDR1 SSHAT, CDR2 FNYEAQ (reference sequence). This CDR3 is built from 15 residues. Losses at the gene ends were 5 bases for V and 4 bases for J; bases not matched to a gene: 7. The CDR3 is CASSQNRGGTGELFF. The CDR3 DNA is TGTGCCAGCAGCCAGAACAGGGGTGGCACCGGGGAGCTGTTTTTT.

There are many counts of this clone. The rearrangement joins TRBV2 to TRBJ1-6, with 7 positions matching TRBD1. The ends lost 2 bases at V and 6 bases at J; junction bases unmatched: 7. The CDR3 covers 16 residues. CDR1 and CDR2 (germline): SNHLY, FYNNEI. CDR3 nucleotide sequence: TGTGCCAGCAGTGAAACGACCGGGACAGTTAATTCACCCCTCCACTTT. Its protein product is CASSETTGTVNSPLHF.

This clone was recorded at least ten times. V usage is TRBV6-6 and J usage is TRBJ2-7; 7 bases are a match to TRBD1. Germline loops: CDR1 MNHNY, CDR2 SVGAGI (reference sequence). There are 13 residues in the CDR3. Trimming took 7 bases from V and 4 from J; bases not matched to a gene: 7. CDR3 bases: TGTGCCAGCATAGGGACAGCCCTATACGAGCAGTACTTC. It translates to CASIGTALYEQYF.

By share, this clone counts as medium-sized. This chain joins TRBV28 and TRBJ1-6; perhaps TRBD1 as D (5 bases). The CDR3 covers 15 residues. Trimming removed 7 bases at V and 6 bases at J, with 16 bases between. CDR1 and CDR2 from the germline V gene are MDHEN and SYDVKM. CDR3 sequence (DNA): TGTGCCAGCATCCCACAGGAGGGAGGTAATTCACCCCTCCACTTT. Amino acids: CASIPQEGGNSPLHF. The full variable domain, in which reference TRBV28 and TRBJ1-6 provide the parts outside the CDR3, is DVKVTQSSRYLVKRTGEKVFLECVQDMDHENMFWYRQDPGLGLRLIYFSYDVKMKEKGDIPEGYSVSREKKERFSLILESASTNQTSMYLCASIPQEGGNSPLHFGNGTRLTVT.

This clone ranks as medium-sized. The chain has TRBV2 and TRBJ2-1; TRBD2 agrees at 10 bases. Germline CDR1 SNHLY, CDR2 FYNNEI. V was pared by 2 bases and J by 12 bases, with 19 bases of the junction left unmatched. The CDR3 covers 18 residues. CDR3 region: CASSERGLATTPRTRQFF. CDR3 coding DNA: TGTGCCAGCAGTGAAAGGGGACTAGCGACCACCCCTAGGACTCGGCAGTTCTTC.